The clone carrying this TCR beta chain has only a few counts. Its antigen is undetermined. The sample belongs to a study of CD8+ T cells in alopecia areata. PBMCs provided sorted CD4+ and CD8+ T cells. Whole-study results and caveats: Lesional scalp exceeded normal scalp in clonality, especially in alopecia totalis/universalis. Between patients, shared TCR sequences were less clear than in mice. This was possibly due in part to HLA diversity in the patient population.

This CDR3 comprises 18 residues. Per the germline V gene, CDR1 is SGHTA and CDR2 is FQGNSA. Trimming pared 1 base from V and 0 bases from J, leaving 18 bases between. The authors extracted RNA and reverse transcribed it into cDNA as the sequencing template. The protocol was immunoSEQ multiplex PCR, while the TCRdb copy is restricted to in-frame clones and leaves out a portion. There are roughly 170,000 clones in the sample; about 63% occur only once, and over 12% lies in the top ten. The specimen was CD4+ T cells sorted from blood, collected at week 0. This chain links TRBV7-2 with TRBJ2-5; D is perhaps TRBD2 (7 bases). This TCR derives from a human donor with alopecia areata. CDR3 sequence reads: CASSLVGGGSSYQETQYF. CDR3 in DNA: TGTGCCAGCAGCTTAGTTGGCGGGGGCTCCTCGTACCAAGAGACCCAGTACTTC.